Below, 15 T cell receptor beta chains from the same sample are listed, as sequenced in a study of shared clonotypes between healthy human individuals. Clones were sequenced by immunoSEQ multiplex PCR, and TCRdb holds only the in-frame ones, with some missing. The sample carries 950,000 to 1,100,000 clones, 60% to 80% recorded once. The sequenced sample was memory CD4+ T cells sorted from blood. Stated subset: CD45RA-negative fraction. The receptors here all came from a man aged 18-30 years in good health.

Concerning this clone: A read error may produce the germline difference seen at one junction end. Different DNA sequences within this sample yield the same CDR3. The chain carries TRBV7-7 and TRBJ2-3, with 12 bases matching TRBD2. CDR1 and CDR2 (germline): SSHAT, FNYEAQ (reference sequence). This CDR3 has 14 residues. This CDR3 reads CASSLGLAGDTQYF. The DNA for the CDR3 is TGTGCTAGCAGCTTAGGACTAGCGGGGGATACGCAGTATTTT. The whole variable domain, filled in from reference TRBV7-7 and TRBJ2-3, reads GAGVSQSPRYKVTKRGQDVTLRCDPISSHATLYWYQQALGQGPEFLTYFNYEAQPDKSGLPSDRFSAERPEGSISTLTIQRTEQRDSAMYRCASSLGLAGDTQYFGPGTRLTVL.

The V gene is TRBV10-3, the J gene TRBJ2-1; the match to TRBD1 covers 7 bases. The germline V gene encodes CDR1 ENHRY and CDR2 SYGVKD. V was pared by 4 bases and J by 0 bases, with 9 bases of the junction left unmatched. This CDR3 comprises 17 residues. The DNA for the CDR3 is TGTGCCATCAGTGGACGACAGGGAGTAAACTCCTACAATGAGCAGTTCTTC. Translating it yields CAISGRQGVNSYNEQFF.

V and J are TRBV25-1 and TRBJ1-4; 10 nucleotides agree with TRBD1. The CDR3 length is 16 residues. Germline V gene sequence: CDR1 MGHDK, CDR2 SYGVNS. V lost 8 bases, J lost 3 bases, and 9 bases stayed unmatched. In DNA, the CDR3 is TGTGCCAGCCAGCAGGACAGGGGGTTGGCTAATGAAAAACTGTTTTTT. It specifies CASQQDRGLANEKLFF.

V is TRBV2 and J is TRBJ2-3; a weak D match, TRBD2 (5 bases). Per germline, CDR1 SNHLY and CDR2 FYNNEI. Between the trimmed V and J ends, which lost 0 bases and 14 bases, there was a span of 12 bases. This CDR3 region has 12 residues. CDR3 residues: CASSEALEGRYF. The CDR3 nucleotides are TGTGCCAGCAGTGAAGCGCTTGAGGGCCGGTATTTT.

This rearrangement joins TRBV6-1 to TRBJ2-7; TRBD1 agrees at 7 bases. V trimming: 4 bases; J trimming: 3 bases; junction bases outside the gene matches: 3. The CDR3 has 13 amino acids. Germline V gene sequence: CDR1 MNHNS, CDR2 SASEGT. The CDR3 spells CASSGSGGYEQYF. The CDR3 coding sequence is TGTGCCAGCAGTGGTTCAGGGGGCTACGAGCAGTACTTC.

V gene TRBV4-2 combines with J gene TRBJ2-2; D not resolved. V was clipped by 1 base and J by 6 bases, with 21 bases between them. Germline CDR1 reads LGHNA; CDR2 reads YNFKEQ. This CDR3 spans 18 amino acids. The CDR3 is CASSQAPTTLVSAGELFF. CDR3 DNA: TGTGCCAGCAGCCAAGCCCCCACCACCCTAGTATCGGCCGGGGAGCTGTTTTTT.

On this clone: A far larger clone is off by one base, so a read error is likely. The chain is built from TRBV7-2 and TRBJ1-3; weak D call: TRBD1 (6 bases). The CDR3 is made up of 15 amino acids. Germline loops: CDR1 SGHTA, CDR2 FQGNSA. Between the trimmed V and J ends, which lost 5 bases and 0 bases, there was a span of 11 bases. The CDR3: CASSPRQASGNTIYF. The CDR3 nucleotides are TGTGCCAGCAGCCCTCGACAGGCCTCTGGAAACACCATATATTTT.

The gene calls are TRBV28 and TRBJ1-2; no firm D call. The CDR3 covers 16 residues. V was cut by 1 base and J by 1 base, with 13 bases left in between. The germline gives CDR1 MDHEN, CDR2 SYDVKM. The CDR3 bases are TGTGCCAGCAGTTTATACGCGGAATTAGATAACTATGGCTACACCTTC. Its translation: CASSLYAELDNYGYTF.

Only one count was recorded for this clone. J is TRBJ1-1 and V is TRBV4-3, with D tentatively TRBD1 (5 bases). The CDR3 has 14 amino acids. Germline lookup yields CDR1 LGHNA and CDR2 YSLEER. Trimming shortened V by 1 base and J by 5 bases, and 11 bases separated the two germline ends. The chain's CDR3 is CASSQAAGQTEAFF. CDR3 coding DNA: TGCGCCAGCAGCCAAGCGGCAGGGCAAACTGAAGCTTTCTTT.

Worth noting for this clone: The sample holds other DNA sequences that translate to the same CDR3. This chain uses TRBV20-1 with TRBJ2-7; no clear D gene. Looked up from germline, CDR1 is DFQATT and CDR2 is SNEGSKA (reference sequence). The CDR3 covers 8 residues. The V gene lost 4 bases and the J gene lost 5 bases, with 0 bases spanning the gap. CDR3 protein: CSANEQYF. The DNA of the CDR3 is TGCAGTGCTAACGAGCAGTACTTC.

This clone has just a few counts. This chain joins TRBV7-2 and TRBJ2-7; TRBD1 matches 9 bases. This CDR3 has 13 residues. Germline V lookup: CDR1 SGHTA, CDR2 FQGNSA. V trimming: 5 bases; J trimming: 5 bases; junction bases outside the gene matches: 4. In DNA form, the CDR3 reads TGTGCCAGCAGCCGGGACAGGGTGGACGAGCAGTACTTC. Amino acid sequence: CASSRDRVDEQYF.

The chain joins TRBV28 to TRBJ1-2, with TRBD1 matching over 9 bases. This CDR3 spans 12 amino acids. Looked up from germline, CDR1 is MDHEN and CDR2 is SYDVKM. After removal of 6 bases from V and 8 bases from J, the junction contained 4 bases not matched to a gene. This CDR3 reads CASSGTGRGYTF. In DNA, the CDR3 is TGTGCCAGCAGCGGGACAGGGCGCGGCTACACCTTC.

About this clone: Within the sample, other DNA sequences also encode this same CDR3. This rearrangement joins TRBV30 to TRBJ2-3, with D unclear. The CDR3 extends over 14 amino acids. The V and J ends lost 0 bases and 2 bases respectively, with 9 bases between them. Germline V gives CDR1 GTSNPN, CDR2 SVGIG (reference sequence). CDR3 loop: CAWSVGASTDTQYF. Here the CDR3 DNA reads TGTGCCTGGAGTGTAGGCGCATCCACAGATACGCAGTATTTT.

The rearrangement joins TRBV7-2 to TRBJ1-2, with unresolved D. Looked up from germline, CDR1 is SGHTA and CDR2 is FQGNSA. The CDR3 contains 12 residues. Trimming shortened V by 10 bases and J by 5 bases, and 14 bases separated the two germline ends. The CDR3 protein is CATTGGEYGYTF. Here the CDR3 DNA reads TGTGCCACTACCGGAGGAGAATATGGCTACACCTTC.

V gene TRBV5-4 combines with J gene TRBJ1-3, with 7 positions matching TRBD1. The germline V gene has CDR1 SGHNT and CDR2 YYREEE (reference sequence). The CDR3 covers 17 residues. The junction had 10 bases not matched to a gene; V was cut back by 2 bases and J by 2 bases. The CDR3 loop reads CASSFAGTVRPGNTIYF. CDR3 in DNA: TGTGCCAGCAGCTTCGCGGGGACAGTAAGGCCTGGAAACACCATATATTTT.